A selection of T cell receptor beta chains follows, all from one sample in a study of blood T cell repertoires in COVID-19. Some clones are missing from TCRdb's copy, which holds only in-frame ones; the method was immunoSEQ multiplex PCR. Of approximately 300,000 clones listed, roughly 82% are singletons. The sequenced sample was peripheral blood. Receptors originate from a woman aged 45 to 65 with acute or convalescent COVID-19. CDR3s include the opening cysteine and the closing phenylalanine or tryptophan. A D gene is named only where the DNA matches it firmly. Clone size appears in some rows only: once, few, many, or a class for an expanded clone.

V gene	D gene	clone size	J gene	CDR3 protein	CDR3 DNA
TRBV28	-	-	TRBJ1-1	CASSLSLLLNTEAFF	TGTGCCAGCAGTTTATCCCTGCTACTGAACACTGAAGCTTTCTTT
TRBV25-1	-	-	TRBJ2-7	CASSEFGIVLRDEQYF	TGTGCCAGCAGTGAATTCGGAATCGTGTTGAGGGACGAGCAGTACTTC
TRBV5-1	TRBD2	-	TRBJ2-1	CASSLTAGVSYNEQFF	TGCGCCAGCAGCTTGACCGCGGGAGTCTCCTACAATGAGCAGTTCTTC
TRBV15	TRBD1	-	TRBJ1-3	CATSRPGQGKRPGNTIYF	TGTGCCACCAGCAGACCGGGACAGGGGAAACGTCCTGGAAACACCATATATTTT
TRBV9	-	-	TRBJ1-1	CASSSLRGNTEAFF	TGTGCCAGCAGCTCCCTTAGGGGGAACACTGAAGCTTTCTTT
TRBV2	-	-	TRBJ2-7	CASSESESSYEQYF	TGTGCCAGCAGTGAGTCGGAGTCTTCCTACGAGCAGTACTTC
TRBV2	TRBD1	once	TRBJ1-4	CASMGQGNEKLFF	TGTGCCAGCATGGGACAGGGGAATGAAAAACTGTTTTTT
TRBV7-6	TRBD1	-	TRBJ1-6	CASSSSASGTESSYNSPLHF	TGTGCCAGCAGCTCAAGCGCCTCCGGGACAGAGAGCTCCTATAATTCACCCCTCCACTTT
TRBV7-9	-	-	TRBJ1-2	CASSSHRAKGNYGYTF	TGTGCCAGCAGCTCCCACAGGGCAAAGGGAAACTATGGCTACACCTTC
TRBV5-5	TRBD1	few	TRBJ1-5	CASSLRGWGQASNQPQHF	TGTGCCAGCAGCTTGAGGGGGTGGGGACAGGCGAGCAATCAGCCCCAGCATTTT